The 7 T cell receptor beta chains in this list originate from one sample, sequenced in a study of glioma-infiltrating T cells. Amplification of TCR alpha and beta CDR3 regions from RNA used iRepertoire nested multiplex PCR. TCRdb used MiXCR to reprocess the multiplex PCR reads, holding one entry per CDR3 protein. Of 100,000 to 150,000 distinct CDR3 sequences listed, 20% to 25% are singletons. Material: glioma tissue, nonneoplastic brain tissue, or PBMCs (not recorded which). The origin of the receptors is a human donor with low-grade glioma or glioblastoma, undergoing nonglioma brain surgery, or in good health (not recorded which).

This clonotype was observed many times. This chain connects TRBV6-1 to TRBJ2-5, with D hard to call. Germline V lookup: CDR1 MNHNS, CDR2 SASEGT. The ends were cut back, 6 bases at V and 5 bases at J, with 7 bases in the middle. This CDR3 comprises 11 residues. CDR3 bases: TGTGCCAGCAGCCCCCATGAGACCCAGTACTTC. Its protein is CASSPHETQYF.

This clonotype occurred many times. J is TRBJ1-2 and V is TRBV6-1, with 9 positions matching TRBD1. There are 14 residues in the CDR3. Germline V gene sequence: CDR1 MNHNS, CDR2 SASEGT. The V gene end was trimmed by 4 bases and the J gene end by 4 bases; junction bases not matched to a gene: 4. CDR3 sequence: CASSGTGEFYGYTF. In nucleotides, the CDR3 is TGTGCCAGCAGTGGGACAGGGGAATTCTATGGCTACACCTTC.

The genes are TRBV19 and TRBJ1-5; weak D call: TRBD1 (6 bases). The CDR3 sequence is 12 residues long. CDR1 and CDR2 from the germline V gene are LNHDA and SQIVND (reference sequence). The V end lost 5 bases, the J end lost 9 bases, and 11 bases lay between the germline ends. CDR3 loop: CASSEQGMPQHF. The CDR3 coding sequence is TGTGCCAGTAGTGAACAGGGTATGCCCCAGCATTTT. Complete variable domain (other parts from reference TRBV19 and TRBJ1-5): DGGITQSPKYLFRKEGQNVTLSCEQNLNHDAMYWYRQDPGQGLRLIYYSQIVNDFQKGDIAEGYSVSREKKESFPLTVTSAQKNPTAFYLCASSEQGMPQHFGDGTRLSIL.

This clonotype was counted between two and nine times. This chain links TRBV29-1 with TRBJ2-1; D gene ambiguous. Deletions cut 4 bases from V and 0 bases from J, with 10 bases between. The CDR3 has 14 residues. CDR1 is SQVTM and CDR2 is ANQGSEA in the germline V gene. The DNA of the CDR3 is TGCAGCGTTGCTTACAAGAGCTCCTACAATGAGCAGTTCTTC. Its translation is CSVAYKSSYNEQFF.

This clonotype was found many times. The J gene is TRBJ2-2, the V gene TRBV15, with D unclear. Trimming took off 4 bases at V and 1 base at J, with 10 bases between the two ends. CDR3 length equals 15 residues. The germline V gene has CDR1 LNHNV and CDR2 YYDKDF (reference sequence). CDR3 DNA sequence: TGTGCCACCAGCAACCCATCAGTGAACACCGGGGAGCTGTTTTTT. This encodes CATSNPSVNTGELFF.

V usage is TRBV3-1 and J usage is TRBJ2-2; D may be TRBD1 (6 bases). Germline V lookup: CDR1 LGHDT, CDR2 YNNKEL (reference sequence). The CDR3 runs 14 residues. The ends were cut back, 7 bases at V and 3 bases at J, with 12 bases in the middle. In DNA, the CDR3 is TGTGCCAGCAAGGGGGTACGATACACCGGGGAGCTGTTTTTT. Its protein is CASKGVRYTGELFF. The full variable domain, with the rest looked up from reference TRBV3-1 and TRBJ2-2, is DTAVSQTPKYLVTQMGNDKSIKCEQNLGHDTMYWYKQDSKKFLKIMFSYNNKELIINETVPNRFSPKSPDKAHLNLHINSLELGDSAVYFCASKGVRYTGELFFGEGSRLTVL.

The rearrangement joins TRBV28 to TRBJ2-1; D is uncertain. The germline V and J ends were trimmed by 10 bases and 4 bases, with 11 bases remaining between them. Germline assignment: CDR1 MDHEN and CDR2 SYDVKM. The CDR3 totals 12 residues. The DNA for the CDR3 is TGTGCCACCCAAACCAGTTACAATGAGCAGTTCTTC. It yields the protein CATQTSYNEQFF.